The 24 T cell receptor beta chains given below trace back to one sample, sequenced in a study of CD8 T cells in ankylosing spondylitis. In TCRdb, the 5' RACE reads were re-called with MiXCR into one record per CDR3 protein. The table includes around 300,000 distinct CDR3 sequences, around 20% detected once. Input material: blood, either unsorted or a sorted T cell fraction (not recorded which). These TCRs come from a female donor with ankylosing spondylitis or in good health (not recorded which).

The V and J genes are TRBV28 and TRBJ1-1; D remains ambiguous. CDR1 MDHEN and CDR2 SYDVKM come from the germline V gene. This CDR3 region has 15 residues. The V and J ends lost 6 bases and 5 bases respectively, with 19 bases between them. CDR3 loop: CASSRHANSKTEAFF. The DNA of the CDR3 is TGTGCCAGCAGCCGACACGCCAATTCGAAGACTGAAGCTTTCTTT.

This clonotype was seen ten or more times. The chain uses TRBV6-2 or TRBV6-3 and TRBJ1-2; a possible D gene is TRBD1 (6 bases). This CDR3 comprises 12 residues. Looked up from germline, CDR1 is MNHEY and CDR2 is SVGEGT. Deletions cut 8 bases from V and 8 bases from J, with 15 bases between. The CDR3 nucleotides are TGTGCCAGCTGGACAGTTTCGATAGGCTACACCTTC. Residues: CASWTVSIGYTF.

The chain is built from TRBV12-3 or TRBV12-4 and TRBJ1-3, with D hard to call. Trimming removed 3 bases at V and 4 bases at J, with 13 bases between. The CDR3 is made up of 15 amino acids. The CDR3 here is CASSFNRGEGNTIYF. DNA of the CDR3: TGTGCCAGCAGTTTCAACCGCGGGGAGGGAAACACCATATATTTT.

This rearrangement joins TRBV5-1 to TRBJ1-3, with D unresolved. Germline CDR1 reads SGHRS; CDR2 reads YFSETQ. There are 14 residues in the CDR3. V gave up 0 bases and J gave up 4 bases, with 8 bases separating them. Here the CDR3 reads CASSLGALGNTIYF. Written as DNA, the CDR3 is TGCGCCAGCAGCTTGGGGGCACTCGGAAACACCATATATTTT.

The chain combines TRBV5-1 with TRBJ1-1; 10 nucleotides line up with TRBD1. CDR3 length equals 15 residues. V was clipped by 1 base and J by 7 bases; unmatched bases: 7. Germline assignment: CDR1 SGHRS and CDR2 YFSETQ. The CDR3: CASSLFAGTGDEAFF. The CDR3, as DNA: TGCGCCAGCAGCTTGTTTGCAGGGACAGGGGATGAAGCTTTCTTT.

This chain joins TRBV20-1 and TRBJ2-3, with 14 bases lining up with TRBD2. Looked up from germline, CDR1 is DFQATT and CDR2 is SNEGSKA (reference sequence). This CDR3 is built from 16 residues. V gave up 7 bases and J gave up 5 bases; unmatched junction bases: 11. CDR3 amino acids: CSVSMGLAGELDTQYF. The CDR3 DNA sequence: TGCAGTGTTTCGATGGGACTAGCGGGAGAACTAGATACGCAGTATTTT.

At least ten counts were recorded for this clonotype. The rearrangement uses TRBV20-1 and TRBJ2-1; 9 bases are shared with TRBD2. CDR3 length: 15 amino acids. Germline CDR1 is DFQATT and CDR2 is SNEGSKA (reference sequence). With V trimmed by 1 base and J by 4 bases, 5 bases remained unmatched. CDR3 residues: CSARGGSGSYNEQFF. Here the CDR3 DNA reads TGCAGTGCTAGAGGGGGTAGCGGGAGTTACAATGAGCAGTTCTTC.

This chain connects TRBV5-4 to TRBJ2-1; the D is unclear. Germline CDR1 SGHNT, CDR2 YYREEE (reference sequence). The CDR3 sequence is 13 residues long. The V end lost 0 bases, the J end lost 6 bases, and 7 bases lay between the germline ends. Written as DNA, the CDR3 is TGTGCCAGCAGCTTGGTGCTTTCCAATGAGCAGTTCTTC. Its translation: CASSLVLSNEQFF.

This clonotype was counted a few times. The rearrangement links TRBV6-5 to TRBJ2-3, with 8 bases fitting TRBD2. Looked up from germline, CDR1 is MNHEY and CDR2 is SVGAGI. The V gene end was trimmed by 6 bases and the J gene end by 4 bases; junction bases not matched to a gene: 12. There are 16 residues in the CDR3. CDR3 loop: CASRAGERELADTQYF. CDR3 sequence (DNA): TGTGCCAGCAGGGCGGGGGAGCGGGAGCTTGCAGATACGCAGTATTTT.

The rearrangement uses TRBV10-3 and TRBJ2-3; 11 bases are a match to TRBD1. The CDR3 length is 14 residues. The germline V gene encodes CDR1 ENHRY and CDR2 SYGVKD. V lost 6 bases, J lost 4 bases, and 3 bases stayed unmatched. CDR3 sequence (DNA): TGTGCCATCAGGCCGGGACAGGGGGCAGATACGCAGTATTTT. Its translation: CAIRPGQGADTQYF.

V gene TRBV6-1 combines with J gene TRBJ1-1, with a possible D match to TRBD1 (5 bases). The CDR3 totals 15 residues. Trimming stripped 8 bases from V and 3 bases from J, with 19 bases between. From germline, CDR1 is MNHNS and CDR2 SASEGT. DNA for the CDR3: TGTGCCAGCTGCTCTCTTGCCGGGGGAGACACTGAAGCTTTCTTT. Translated: CASCSLAGGDTEAFF.

The chain employs TRBV14 and TRBJ2-7, with unresolved D. V was shortened by 4 bases and J by 3 bases, with 10 bases between the two germline ends. Germline V gene lookup returns CDR1 SGHDN and CDR2 FVKESK. The CDR3 covers 13 residues. In nucleotides, the CDR3 is TGTGCCAGCAGCCTGAGACCTTACTACGAGCAGTACTTC. It is translated as CASSLRPYYEQYF.

V gene TRBV7-2 combines with J gene TRBJ1-5, with D tentatively TRBD1 (5 bases). Germline CDR1 reads SGHTA; CDR2 reads FQGNSA. V lost 8 bases to trimming and J lost 7 bases, with 15 bases between them. This CDR3 comprises 13 residues. The CDR3 sequence is CASSLRQLQPQHF. CDR3 in DNA: TGTGCCAGCTCCTTAAGACAGCTACAGCCCCAGCATTTT.

This clonotype showed up just a few times. V is TRBV15 and J is TRBJ1-5; D unclear. The CDR3 has 15 amino acids. CDR1 is LNHNV and CDR2 is YYDKDF in the germline V gene (reference sequence). Trimming shortened V by 0 bases and J by 0 bases, and 6 bases separated the two germline ends. This chain's CDR3 is CATSRESYSNQPQHF. In nucleotides, the CDR3 is TGTGCCACCAGCAGAGAATCGTATAGCAATCAGCCCCAGCATTTT.

CDR3 in amino acids: CASSSRDGKYQPQHF. The CDR3 DNA follows: TGTGCCAGCAGCTCCCGGGACGGTAAATATCAGCCCCAGCATTTT. J is TRBJ1-5 and V is TRBV7-2; D might be TRBD1 (5 bases). The CDR3 is 15 residues long. Germline assignment: CDR1 SGHTA and CDR2 FQGNSA. Trimming removed 4 bases at V and 5 bases at J, with 15 bases between.

The rearrangement links TRBV20-1 to TRBJ2-7; D call uncertain. Looked up from germline, CDR1 is DFQATT and CDR2 is SNEGSKA (reference sequence). This CDR3 is 13 amino acids long. Trimming shortened V by 5 bases and J by 0 bases, and 11 bases separated the two germline ends. CDR3 sequence: CSAGSRSSYEQYF. CDR3 coding DNA: TGCAGTGCTGGATCGAGGAGCTCCTACGAGCAGTACTTC.

This chain's CDR3 is CASSLGHWSKRDTEAFF. The CDR3 DNA reads TGTGCCAGCAGCTTGGGGCATTGGAGCAAGAGGGACACTGAAGCTTTCTTT. This chain joins TRBV5-6 and TRBJ1-1; D gene ambiguous. V lost 0 bases and J lost 3, with 18 bases in between. Germline V lookup: CDR1 SGHDT, CDR2 YYEEEE. CDR3 length: 17 residues. Full variable domain (remainder filled in from reference TRBV5-6 and TRBJ1-1): DAGVTQSPTHLIKTRGQQVTLRCSPKSGHDTVSWYQQALGQGPQFIFQYYEEEERQRGNFPDRFSGHQFPNYSSELNVNALLLGDSALYLCASSLGHWSKRDTEAFFGQGTRLTVV.

This clonotype was observed a handful of times. In DNA form, the CDR3 reads TGCGCCAGCAGTGCCGCAGCCCTCAGCGAGCAGTACTTC. Translating gives CASSAAALSEQYF. The chain is built from TRBV5-1 and TRBJ2-7; unclear D gene. The CDR3 is 13 amino acids. The ends were cut back, 5 bases at V and 6 bases at J, with 15 bases in the middle. The V gene's germline CDR1 is SGHRS and CDR2 YFSETQ.

At least ten counts were recorded for this clonotype. The genes are TRBV7-2 and TRBJ2-1; D unresolved. V was clipped by 2 bases and J by 6 bases, with 14 bases between them. This CDR3 contains 15 residues. CDR1 and CDR2 from the germline V gene are SGHTA and FQGNSA. In DNA form, the CDR3 reads TGTGCCAGCAGCTTATTGGGGTTGGTGCCCAATGAGCAGTTCTTC. Protein sequence: CASSLLGLVPNEQFF.

This clonotype was seen only a few times. The chain has TRBV28 and TRBJ2-7; D might be TRBD2 (6 bases). V lost 8 bases and J lost 2, with 13 bases in between. The germline V gene encodes CDR1 MDHEN and CDR2 SYDVKM. This CDR3 comprises 13 residues. Here the CDR3 DNA reads TGTGCCAGCCTGGACGGGAGCACCTACGAGCAGTACTTC. It translates to CASLDGSTYEQYF.

The rearrangement joins TRBV10-1 to TRBJ2-1; 12 nucleotides align to TRBD2. CDR3 length: 15 residues. V trimming: 4 bases; J trimming: 6 bases; junction bases outside the gene matches: 4. From germline, CDR1 is WNHNN and CDR2 SYGVQD (reference sequence). The CDR3 region is CASSARTSGVNEQFF. Here the CDR3 DNA reads TGCGCCAGCAGTGCCCGGACTAGCGGGGTCAATGAGCAGTTCTTC.

This chain uses TRBV20-1 with TRBJ1-1; 9 bases map to TRBD1. The V gene end was trimmed by 4 bases and the J gene end by 10 bases; junction bases not matched to a gene: 10. The CDR3 is made up of 13 amino acids. CDR1 is DFQATT, CDR2 SNEGSKA, per germline (reference sequence). This CDR3 reads CSATRTGEGGAFF. For the CDR3, the DNA is TGCAGTGCTACCCGGACAGGGGAGGGGGGAGCTTTCTTT.

This clonotype was found many times. The chain couples TRBV12-3 or TRBV12-4 to TRBJ2-4; D is ambiguous. The CDR3 covers 15 residues. The V end was cut by 3 bases, the J end by 6 bases, with 15 bases between. The CDR3 nucleotides are TGTGCCAGCAGTTTTAAGCTACCGACGAGAAACATTCAGTACTTC. This translates into CASSFKLPTRNIQYF.

This clonotype appeared a few times. The chain uses TRBV29-1 and TRBJ1-1; D gene ambiguous. Germline assignment: CDR1 SQVTM and CDR2 ANQGSEA. CDR3 size: 12 residues. Trimming stripped 0 bases from V and 3 bases from J, with 5 bases between. CDR3 nucleotide sequence: TGCAGCGTTGAAGATCCATACACTGAAGCTTTCTTT. Translation: CSVEDPYTEAFF.